These 24 T cell receptor beta chains came from one sample sequenced in a study of sequential checkpoint blockade in melanoma. Assay: immunoSEQ multiplex PCR; the TCRdb copy retains only in-frame clones and omits some. Of approximately 12,000 clones listed, about three quarters were seen once; the top ten hold less than 75%. Treatment noted: randomized to nivolumab then ipilimumab (arm A) or the reverse (arm B). Source: CD8+ T cells sorted from blood (inferred from file names), taken from a patient given nivolumab and ipilimumab in sequence. Receptor source: a human donor with melanoma.

This rearrangement joins TRBV28 to TRBJ1-1, with 7 bases matching TRBD1. The germline V gene encodes CDR1 MDHEN and CDR2 SYDVKM. The CDR3 is 15 residues long. The V and J ends lost 6 bases and 0 bases, in that order; junction bases with no gene match: 7. The CDR3, as DNA: TGTGCCAGCAGACCCAAGACAGGGATGAACACTGAAGCTTTCTTT. Residues: CASRPKTGMNTEAFF.

V is TRBV6-1 and J is TRBJ2-1, with 7 bases aligning to TRBD1. Germline lookup yields CDR1 MNHNS and CDR2 SASEGT. J lost 0 bases, V lost 7 bases, and 3 bases had no gene match. CDR3 length equals 14 residues. The CDR3 nucleotides are TGTGCCAGCACGACAGGGAGCTCCTACAATGAGCAGTTCTTC. Translating gives CASTTGSSYNEQFF.

The rearrangement links TRBV7-3 to TRBJ2-3; TRBD2 agrees at 9 bases. V was pared by 3 bases and J by 1 base, with 2 bases of the junction left unmatched. Germline CDR1 and CDR2: SGHTA and FQGTGA. This CDR3 spans 15 amino acids. The CDR3 here is CASSFSSGGTDTQYF. Here the CDR3 DNA reads TGTGCCAGCAGCTTCTCTAGCGGGGGCACAGATACGCAGTATTTT.

The rearrangement links TRBV19 to TRBJ1-5; D perhaps matches TRBD1 (6 bases). Germline assignment: CDR1 LNHDA and CDR2 SQIVND (reference sequence). The CDR3 runs to 13 residues. Trimming left V 10 bases short and J 1 base short, with 11 bases between. DNA for the CDR3: TGTGCCACAGACACAGGGAGCAATCAGCCCCAGCATTTT. This translates into CATDTGSNQPQHF.

J is TRBJ2-7 and V is TRBV27; 9 nucleotides align to TRBD1. Germline values: CDR1 MNHEY, CDR2 SMNVEV (reference sequence). Trimming at V came to 1 base and at J to 2 bases, leaving 3 bases not matched to a gene. The CDR3 has 15 amino acids. The CDR3 spells CASSLWGTGPYEQYF. CDR3 bases: TGTGCCAGCAGTTTATGGGGGACAGGGCCCTACGAGCAGTACTTC.

The CDR3 region is CASSPTGGAGYGYTF. Written as DNA, the CDR3 is TGTGCCAGTAGTCCCACAGGGGGCGCTGGCTATGGCTACACCTTC. The V gene is TRBV19, the J gene TRBJ1-2; 9 bases match TRBD1. CDR3 length: 15 amino acids. V gave up 5 bases and J gave up 4 bases; unmatched junction bases: 8. Germline loops: CDR1 LNHDA, CDR2 SQIVND (reference sequence).

The chain couples TRBV19 to TRBJ1-5; no clear D. CDR1 and CDR2 from the germline V gene are LNHDA and SQIVND (reference sequence). The V end was cut by 4 bases, the J end by 2 bases, with 12 bases between. The CDR3 spans 15 residues. CDR3 bases: TGTGCCAGTAGTACCCAGGCGGGCGGCAATCAGCCCCAGCATTTT. It is translated as CASSTQAGGNQPQHF.

The chain links TRBV6-5 to TRBJ2-5; no firm D call. This CDR3 spans 15 amino acids. Trimming took off 0 bases at V and 5 bases at J, with 13 bases between the two ends. Germline CDR1 reads MNHEY; CDR2 reads SVGAGI. This chain's CDR3 is CASSYSPRLEETQYF. In DNA, the CDR3 is TGTGCCAGCAGTTACTCGCCCCGCCTCGAGGAGACCCAGTACTTC.

J is TRBJ2-7 and V is TRBV29-1; D is unclear. The V gene's germline CDR1 is SQVTM and CDR2 ANQGSEA. The CDR3 has 12 amino acids. V shed 7 bases and J shed 2 bases, with 12 bases lying between them. The CDR3 region has the DNA TGCAGCGCTAAACCGGGTCCCTACGAGCAGTACTTC. Its protein is CSAKPGPYEQYF.

Relative to its sample, this clone is medium-sized. This sequence joins TRBV11-2 and TRBJ2-5, with TRBD1 as a possible D gene (5 bases). V lost 6 bases, J lost 5 bases, and 19 bases lay in between. The germline V gene has CDR1 SGHAT and CDR2 FQNNGV. The CDR3 is 15 residues long. The DNA for the CDR3 is TGTGCCAGCAGACTGATTTCGACAGCCAGGGAGACCCAGTACTTC. Its protein is CASRLISTARETQYF.

In this sample, this clone turned up a few times. The rearrangement joins TRBV28 to TRBJ2-3; 10 bases match TRBD2. This CDR3 is built from 19 residues. Trimming removed 5 bases from V and 0 bases from J; junction bases left unmatched: 14. CDR1 is MDHEN and CDR2 is SYDVKM in the germline V gene. The CDR3 is CASSPRPSGRATSTDTQYF. The DNA of the CDR3 is TGTGCCAGCAGTCCCCGCCCAAGCGGGAGGGCAACCAGCACAGATACGCAGTATTTT.

This chain connects TRBV28 to TRBJ2-7; 12 nucleotides line up with TRBD1. CDR1 is MDHEN and CDR2 is SYDVKM in the germline V gene. Trimming took 6 bases from V and 3 from J; bases not matched to a gene: 27. The CDR3 runs to 22 residues. The CDR3 DNA reads as TGTGCCAGCAGGGGACAGGGGGCGTTAGCGGGAGCCTTCGCTATGAGTCACTACGAGCAGTACTTC. This encodes CASRGQGALAGAFAMSHYEQYF.

This clone was seen a single time. This chain uses TRBV6-4 with TRBJ2-3; 7 nucleotides line up with TRBD2. Germline V gene sequence: CDR1 MRHNA, CDR2 SNTAGT. V trimming: 4 bases; J trimming: 5 bases; junction bases outside the gene matches: 12. This CDR3 spans 16 amino acids. CDR3 coding DNA: TGTGCCAGCAGTGCCGCTAGCGGAGGAGGCATAGATACGCAGTATTTT. Amino acids: CASSAASGGGIDTQYF.

The rearrangement joins TRBV30 to TRBJ1-4, with D maybe TRBD1 (5 bases). V was shortened by 3 bases and J by 8 bases, with 16 bases between the two germline ends. The CDR3 is 14 amino acids. The germline gives CDR1 GTSNPN, CDR2 SVGIG (reference sequence). The chain's CDR3 is CAWSLGGGGEKLFF. As DNA, the CDR3 is TGTGCCTGGAGCCTTGGGGGAGGAGGGGAAAAACTGTTTTTT.

In its sample, this clone was seen once. In DNA form, the CDR3 reads TGTGCCATTGGACAGCTGAACACTGAAGCTTTCTTT. Residues: CAIGQLNTEAFF. The rearrangement links TRBV10-3 to TRBJ1-1; TRBD1 is a possible D gene (6 bases). Germline-derived CDR1 and CDR2 are ENHRY and SYGVKD. The CDR3 runs to 12 residues. Trimming left V 9 bases short and J 0 bases short, with 8 bases between.

The rearrangement joins TRBV30 to TRBJ1-3, with 9 bases identical to TRBD1. Trimming removed 5 bases from V and 5 bases from J; junction bases left unmatched: 10. Germline V gene sequence: CDR1 GTSNPN, CDR2 SVGIG (reference sequence). The CDR3 has 15 residues. CDR3 residues: CAWEQTGGSRNTIYF. In DNA, the CDR3 is TGTGCCTGGGAACAGACAGGGGGTAGTAGAAACACCATATATTTT.

The chain recombines TRBV7-3 with TRBJ2-1, with 9 bases that match TRBD2. Germline V gives CDR1 SGHTA, CDR2 FQGTGA. The CDR3 runs 15 residues. Unmatched junction bases numbered 7, after V lost 4 bases and J lost 6 bases. CDR3 coding DNA: TGTGCCAGCAGCTGGTTAGCGGGAGTGACCAATGAGCAGTTCTTC. Its protein product is CASSWLAGVTNEQFF.

The rearrangement links TRBV11-1 to TRBJ2-5, with 12 bases lining up with TRBD2. Germline assignment: CDR1 SGHAT and CDR2 FQDESV (reference sequence). The CDR3 is 16 residues long. The J segment lost 5 bases and the V segment lost 4 bases, leaving 8 bases of the junction unmatched. CDR3: CASSWLAGGPGETQYF. Here the CDR3 DNA reads TGTGCCAGCAGCTGGCTAGCGGGGGGGCCGGGCGAGACCCAGTACTTC.

The chain links TRBV5-6 to TRBJ2-1, with TRBD2 matching over 7 bases. From germline, CDR1 is SGHDT and CDR2 YYEEEE. The CDR3 has 15 residues. The ends lost 3 bases at V and 0 bases at J; junction bases unmatched: 3. CDR3 DNA: TGTGCCAGCAGCTCACAGCGGGGCTCCTACAATGAGCAGTTCTTC. It specifies CASSSQRGSYNEQFF.

V is TRBV7-9 and J is TRBJ2-7; 8 bases line up with TRBD1. The CDR3 extends over 14 amino acids. CDR1 is SEHNR, CDR2 FQNEAQ, per germline (reference sequence). V trimming: 7 bases; J trimming: 5 bases; junction bases outside the gene matches: 10. The CDR3 here is CASILTGQGHEQYF. The DNA of the CDR3 is TGTGCCAGCATCCTCACAGGACAGGGCCACGAGCAGTACTTC.

The chain uses TRBV4-2 and TRBJ2-1; 11 nucleotides agree with TRBD2. Unmatched junction bases numbered 7, after V lost 0 bases and J lost 3 bases. Germline V gene sequence: CDR1 LGHNA, CDR2 YNFKEQ. This CDR3 is built from 18 residues. CDR3 in DNA: TGTGCCAGCAGCCAAGATCCACCCGGACTAGCGGGCTACAATGAGCAGTTCTTC. Translation: CASSQDPPGLAGYNEQFF.

The rearrangement joins TRBV7-6 to TRBJ2-3; D unclear. The germline CDR1 and CDR2 sequences are SGHVS and FNYEAQ. CDR3 length: 15 amino acids. V lost 2 bases and J 6 bases, leaving 15 bases between the germline ends. CDR3 region: CASSLNRLVEDTQYF. CDR3 in DNA: TGTGCCAGCAGCTTAAATCGTCTAGTAGAGGATACGCAGTATTTT.

This chain links TRBV9 with TRBJ2-1, with 7 bases lining up with TRBD2. CDR1 and CDR2 from the germline V gene are SGDLS and YYNGEE. This CDR3 spans 16 amino acids. Unmatched junction bases numbered 14, after V lost 2 bases and J lost 9 bases. CDR3 loop: CASSVQAGARVGEQFF. The CDR3 coding sequence is TGTGCCAGCAGCGTTCAGGCGGGAGCTCGGGTGGGTGAGCAGTTCTTC.

The chain uses TRBV27 and TRBJ2-5, with 7 bases that match TRBD1. The DNA end is more similar to TRBJ2-7, so the J call may be wrong. The CDR3 has 15 residues. Germline lookup yields CDR1 MNHEY and CDR2 SMNVEV (reference sequence). This CDR3 is CASSAWDSSSYEQYF. The CDR3, as DNA: TGTGCCAGCAGCGCCTGGGACAGTAGCTCCTACGAGCAGTACTTC.